This entry lists 19 T cell receptor beta chains sequenced from one sample in a study of blood T cell repertoires in COVID-19. Assay used: immunoSEQ multiplex PCR; TCRdb lists only in-frame clones, some missing. The sample yields roughly 140,000 clones, around 84% seen once. The sequenced sample was peripheral blood. Receptors were obtained from a man between 65 and 85 years old with acute or convalescent COVID-19.

The genes are TRBV28 and TRBJ1-6; unclear D gene. The CDR3 is 13 residues long. The germline gives CDR1 MDHEN, CDR2 SYDVKM. Trimming stripped 6 bases from V and 3 bases from J, with 6 bases between. CDR3 in amino acids: CASRAVYNSPLHF. CDR3 in DNA: TGTGCCAGCAGGGCAGTCTATAATTCACCCCTCCACTTT.

This sequence joins TRBV6-5 and TRBJ2-7, with D perhaps TRBD1 (5 bases). Trimming took off 7 bases at V and 3 bases at J, with 13 bases between the two ends. Looked up from germline, CDR1 is MNHEY and CDR2 is SVGAGI. The CDR3 loop spans 13 amino acids. CDR3 nucleotide sequence: TGTGCCAGCAAGTGGGGCCCAGACTACGAGCAGTACTTC. Translation: CASKWGPDYEQYF.

V usage is TRBV28 and J usage is TRBJ2-7; TRBD2 aligns across 12 bases. The trim removed 5 bases at V and 9 bases at J, leaving 17 bases unmatched. Germline values: CDR1 MDHEN, CDR2 SYDVKM. The CDR3 is made up of 17 amino acids. CDR3 amino acids: CASSPPLAGGPPYRQYF. For the CDR3, the DNA is TGTGCCAGCAGTCCCCCACTAGCGGGAGGACCTCCATACCGGCAGTACTTC.

The chain links TRBV11-3 to TRBJ2-3; 8 bases map to TRBD1. Germline V CDR1 and CDR2: SGHNT, YENEEA. The J segment lost 2 bases and the V segment lost 5 bases, leaving 3 bases of the junction unmatched. CDR3 length: 14 amino acids. CDR3 region: CASSPGQATDTQYF. CDR3 DNA: TGTGCCAGCAGCCCGGGACAGGCCACAGATACGCAGTATTTT.

In DNA form, the CDR3 reads TGTGCCAGCAGTGTGGGACAGGCAACTAATGAAAAACTGTTTTTT. This encodes CASSVGQATNEKLFF. The chain links TRBV2 to TRBJ1-4, with TRBD1 matching over 8 bases. J gave up 0 bases and V 4 bases, and 1 base lay outside the gene matches. CDR1 and CDR2 from the germline V gene are SNHLY and FYNNEI. The CDR3 runs 15 residues.

J is TRBJ2-7 and V is TRBV7-2, with 7 bases aligning to TRBD1. The V segment lost 7 bases and the J segment 3 bases; nucleotides outside the gene matches: 6. The V gene's germline CDR1 is SGHTA and CDR2 FQGNSA. This CDR3 has 13 residues. Written as DNA, the CDR3 is TGTGCCAGCACCTTTGACAGGGACTACGAGCAGTACTTC. Translated, it gives CASTFDRDYEQYF.

The gene calls are TRBV28 and TRBJ2-1, with D tentatively TRBD1 (6 bases). CDR3 size: 14 residues. Germline CDR1 is MDHEN and CDR2 is SYDVKM. V shed 2 bases and J shed 4 bases, with 9 bases lying between them. The CDR3 protein is CASSLSQGYNEQFF. In DNA form, the CDR3 reads TGTGCCAGCAGTTTAAGTCAGGGGTACAATGAGCAGTTCTTC.

The rearrangement joins TRBV19 to TRBJ2-2; D perhaps matches TRBD1 (6 bases). The germline V gene has CDR1 LNHDA and CDR2 SQIVND (reference sequence). With 5 bases removed from V and 4 bases from J, the gap between germline ends came to 20 bases. This CDR3 comprises 17 residues. In nucleotides, the CDR3 is TGTGCCAGTAGTTCCAGCCCAGACAGGTTCTCCACCGGGGAGCTGTTTTTT. This translates into CASSSSPDRFSTGELFF.

The rearrangement uses TRBV7-9 and TRBJ1-4; 7 bases fit TRBD1. The CDR3 totals 15 residues. Trimming cost V 4 bases and J 2 bases; bases outside gene matches: 4. Germline-derived CDR1 and CDR2 are SEHNR and FQNEAQ (reference sequence). In nucleotides, the CDR3 is TGTGCCAGCAGCTATTTACAGGGGACTAATGAAAAACTGTTTTTT. This gives the protein CASSYLQGTNEKLFF. The full variable domain, rest sourced from reference TRBV7-9 and TRBJ1-4, is DTGVSQNPRHKITKRGQNVTFRCDPISEHNRLYWYRQTLGQGPEFLTYFQNEAQLEKSRLLSDRFSAERPKGSFSTLEIQRTEQGDSAMYLCASSYLQGTNEKLFFGSGTQLSVL.

The J gene is TRBJ2-1, the V gene TRBV6-5, with D unresolved. The V end lost 7 bases, the J end lost 0 bases, and 7 bases lay between the germline ends. The CDR3 is 13 residues long. Per the germline V gene, CDR1 is MNHEY and CDR2 is SVGAGI. CDR3 protein: CASTRSSYNEQFF. The CDR3 DNA reads as TGTGCCAGCACCCGGAGCTCCTACAATGAGCAGTTCTTC.

J is TRBJ1-6 and V is TRBV5-1; D might be TRBD1 (5 bases). From germline, CDR1 is SGHRS and CDR2 YFSETQ. The CDR3 is 16 residues long. The ends were cut back, 0 bases at V and 4 bases at J, with 11 bases in the middle. CDR3 protein: CASSLARGGYNSPLHF. The CDR3 DNA reads TGCGCCAGCAGCTTGGCAAGGGGCGGATATAATTCACCCCTCCACTTT. Full variable domain (missing parts from reference TRBV5-1 and TRBJ1-6): KAGVTQTPRYLIKTRGQQVTLSCSPISGHRSVSWYQQTPGQGLQFLFEYFSETQRNKGNFPGRFSGRQFSNSRSEMNVSTLELGDSALYLCASSLARGGYNSPLHFGNGTRLTVT.

The V gene is TRBV6-1, the J gene TRBJ1-5, with no clear D. Trimming removed 3 bases at V and 10 bases at J, with 7 bases between. This CDR3 contains 11 residues. Germline V gene lookup returns CDR1 MNHNS and CDR2 SASEGT. DNA of the CDR3: TGTGCCAGCAGTGATACGAGACCCCAGCATTTT. Protein sequence: CASSDTRPQHF.

The V gene is TRBV30, the J gene TRBJ1-2; TRBD1 matches 7 bases. There are 14 residues in the CDR3. Germline assignment: CDR1 GTSNPN and CDR2 SVGIG (reference sequence). The junction had 11 bases not matched to a gene; V was cut back by 5 bases and J by 5 bases. CDR3 sequence: CAWDETGVGYGYTF. The CDR3 DNA is TGTGCCTGGGATGAAACAGGGGTTGGGTATGGCTACACCTTC. The variable domain in full, with the rest retrieved from reference TRBV30 and TRBJ1-2, is SQTIHQWPATLVQPVGSPLSLECTVEGTSNPNLYWYRQAAGRGLQLLFYSVGIGQISSEVPQNLSASRPQDRQFILSSKKLLLSDSGFYLCAWDETGVGYGYTFGSGTRLTVV.

This chain joins TRBV28 and TRBJ2-2, with unresolved D. Germline CDR1 reads MDHEN; CDR2 reads SYDVKM. The V end was cut by 5 bases, the J end by 4 bases, with 11 bases between. The CDR3 spans 14 residues. Here the CDR3 reads CASSRVSFTGELFF. CDR3 in DNA: TGTGCCAGCAGTCGTGTGAGTTTCACCGGGGAGCTGTTTTTT.

The DNA for the CDR3 is TGTGCCAGCAGTGAAGAGCGTAGCCCTTGGGGGGGATACAATGAGCAGTTCTTC. Amino acid sequence: CASSEERSPWGGYNEQFF. V is TRBV2 and J is TRBJ2-1; 7 nucleotides agree with TRBD2. Losses at the gene ends were 1 base for V and 4 bases for J; bases not matched to a gene: 13. The CDR3 runs to 18 residues. The germline V gene has CDR1 SNHLY and CDR2 FYNNEI.

This clone was observed a few times. The chain employs TRBV11-2 and TRBJ1-1, with TRBD1 matching 7 bases. The CDR3 has 16 amino acids. V gave up 5 bases and J gave up 6 bases; unmatched junction bases: 15. In germline, CDR1 is SGHAT, CDR2 FQNNGV. The CDR3 loop is CASSPVTGRPGAEAFF. The CDR3 bases are TGTGCCAGCAGCCCAGTGACAGGGAGGCCGGGCGCTGAAGCTTTCTTT.

The rearrangement joins TRBV24-1 to TRBJ2-3; weak D call: TRBD2 (5 bases). CDR3 length: 16 amino acids. V was clipped by 0 bases and J by 0 bases, with 9 bases between them. Germline CDR1 reads KGHDR; CDR2 reads SFDVKD. The DNA for the CDR3 is TGTGCCACCAGTGATTTGCGCGGGTTTAGCACAGATACGCAGTATTTT. It encodes CATSDLRGFSTDTQYF.

The chain uses TRBV27 and TRBJ1-4; D may be TRBD1 (6 bases). V dropped 5 bases and J dropped 10 bases, with 14 bases sitting between them. The CDR3 contains 13 residues. The V gene's germline CDR1 is MNHEY and CDR2 SMNVEV (reference sequence). As DNA, the CDR3 is TGTGCCAGCAGTCCGCAGGGGTACGGAAAACTGTTTTTT. It is translated as CASSPQGYGKLFF.

The chain uses TRBV7-2 and TRBJ1-6; D uncertain. CDR3 length equals 15 residues. Trimming removed 6 bases at V and 6 bases at J, with 15 bases between. Per germline, CDR1 SGHTA and CDR2 FQGNSA. The DNA for the CDR3 is TGTGCCAGCAGTGTAGGCCGGCGGCGTAATTCACCCCTCCACTTT. Translation: CASSVGRRRNSPLHF.